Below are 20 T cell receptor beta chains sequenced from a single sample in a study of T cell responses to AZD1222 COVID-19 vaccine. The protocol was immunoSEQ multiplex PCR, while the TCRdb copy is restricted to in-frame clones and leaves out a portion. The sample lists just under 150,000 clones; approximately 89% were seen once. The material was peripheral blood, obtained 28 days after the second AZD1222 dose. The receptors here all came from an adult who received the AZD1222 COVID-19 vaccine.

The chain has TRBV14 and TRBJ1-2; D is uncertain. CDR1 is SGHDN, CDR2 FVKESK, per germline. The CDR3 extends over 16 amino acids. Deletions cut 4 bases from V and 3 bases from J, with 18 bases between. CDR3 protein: CASSPLGQGNDYGYTF. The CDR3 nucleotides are TGTGCCAGCAGCCCCCTGGGCCAAGGAAATGACTATGGCTACACCTTC.

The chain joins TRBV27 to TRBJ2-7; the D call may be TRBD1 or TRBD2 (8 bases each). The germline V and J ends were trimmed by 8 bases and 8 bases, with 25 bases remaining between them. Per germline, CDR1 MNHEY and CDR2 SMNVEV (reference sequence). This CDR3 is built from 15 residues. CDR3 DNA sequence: TGTGCCAGCTCACGGGAGGGGACAGGTCGCGGTAAGCAGTACTTC. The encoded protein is CASSREGTGRGKQYF.

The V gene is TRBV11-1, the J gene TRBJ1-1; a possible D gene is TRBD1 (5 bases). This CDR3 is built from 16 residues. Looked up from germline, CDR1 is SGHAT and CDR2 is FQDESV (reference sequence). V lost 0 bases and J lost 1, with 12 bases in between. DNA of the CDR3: TGTGCCAGCAGCTTAGCTGGTGGGGGGGGGAACACTGAAGCTTTCTTT. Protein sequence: CASSLAGGGGNTEAFF.

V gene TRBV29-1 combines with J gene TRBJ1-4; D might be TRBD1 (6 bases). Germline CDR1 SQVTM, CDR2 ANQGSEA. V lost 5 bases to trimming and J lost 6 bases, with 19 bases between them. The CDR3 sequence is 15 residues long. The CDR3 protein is CSVKRTVFLDEKLFF. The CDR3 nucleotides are TGCAGCGTTAAACGGACAGTATTTTTAGATGAAAAACTGTTTTTT.

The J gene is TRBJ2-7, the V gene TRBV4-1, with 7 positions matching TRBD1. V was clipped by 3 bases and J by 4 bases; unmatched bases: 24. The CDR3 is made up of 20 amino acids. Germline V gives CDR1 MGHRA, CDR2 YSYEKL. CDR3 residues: CASSQDWTGGESPTDYEQYF. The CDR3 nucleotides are TGCGCCAGCAGCCAGGACTGGACAGGTGGGGAGTCCCCCACCGATTACGAGCAGTACTTC.

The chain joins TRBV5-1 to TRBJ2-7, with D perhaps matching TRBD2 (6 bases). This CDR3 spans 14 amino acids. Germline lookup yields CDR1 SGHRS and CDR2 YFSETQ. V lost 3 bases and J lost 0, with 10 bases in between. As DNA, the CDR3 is TGCGCCAGCAGCTCCGGGACTTACTCCTACGAGCAGTACTTC. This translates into CASSSGTYSYEQYF.

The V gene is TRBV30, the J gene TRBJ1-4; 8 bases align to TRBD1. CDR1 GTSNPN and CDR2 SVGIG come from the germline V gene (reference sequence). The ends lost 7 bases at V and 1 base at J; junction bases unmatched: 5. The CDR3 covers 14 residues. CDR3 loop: CAYGQGVTNEKLFF. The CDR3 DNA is TGTGCCTACGGACAGGGCGTAACTAATGAAAAACTGTTTTTT.

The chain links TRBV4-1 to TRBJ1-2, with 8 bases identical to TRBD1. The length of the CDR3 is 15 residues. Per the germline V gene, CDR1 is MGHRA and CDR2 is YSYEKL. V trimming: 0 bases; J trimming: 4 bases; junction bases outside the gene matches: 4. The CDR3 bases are TGCGCCAGCAGCCAAGAAGGACAGGGACCCTATGGCTACACCTTC. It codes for CASSQEGQGPYGYTF.

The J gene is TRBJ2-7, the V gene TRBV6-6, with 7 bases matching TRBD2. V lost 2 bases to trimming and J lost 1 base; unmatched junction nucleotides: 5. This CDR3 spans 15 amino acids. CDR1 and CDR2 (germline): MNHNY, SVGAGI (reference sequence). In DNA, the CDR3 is TGTGCCAGCAGTTACCCAATCGGGAGGTCCTACGAGCAGTACTTC. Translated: CASSYPIGRSYEQYF.

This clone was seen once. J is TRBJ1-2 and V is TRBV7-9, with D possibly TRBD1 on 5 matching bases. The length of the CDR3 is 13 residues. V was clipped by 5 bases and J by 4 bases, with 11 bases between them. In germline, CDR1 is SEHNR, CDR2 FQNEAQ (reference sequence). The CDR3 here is CASSQQDIYGYTF. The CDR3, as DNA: TGTGCCAGCAGCCAGCAGGACATCTATGGCTACACCTTC.

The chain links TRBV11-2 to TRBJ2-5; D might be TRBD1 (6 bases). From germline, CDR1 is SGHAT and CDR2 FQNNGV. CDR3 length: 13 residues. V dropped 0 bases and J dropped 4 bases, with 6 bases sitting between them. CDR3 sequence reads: CASSLDRGETQYF. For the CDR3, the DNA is TGTGCCAGCAGCTTAGACAGGGGAGAGACCCAGTACTTC.

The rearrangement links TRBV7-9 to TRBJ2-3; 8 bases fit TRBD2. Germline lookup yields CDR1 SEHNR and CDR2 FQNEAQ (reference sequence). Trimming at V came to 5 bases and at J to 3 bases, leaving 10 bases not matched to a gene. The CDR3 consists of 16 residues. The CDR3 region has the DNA TGTGCCAGCAGCCTGAGGAGCGGGAGCGTAACAGATACGCAGTATTTT. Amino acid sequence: CASSLRSGSVTDTQYF.

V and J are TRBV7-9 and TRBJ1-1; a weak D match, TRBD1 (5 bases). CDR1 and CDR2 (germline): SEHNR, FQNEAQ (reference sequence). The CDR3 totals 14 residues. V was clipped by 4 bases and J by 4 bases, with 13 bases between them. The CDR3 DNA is TGTGCCAGCAGCTCCAGGGCGGTCGGCACTGAAGCTTTCTTT. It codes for CASSSRAVGTEAFF.

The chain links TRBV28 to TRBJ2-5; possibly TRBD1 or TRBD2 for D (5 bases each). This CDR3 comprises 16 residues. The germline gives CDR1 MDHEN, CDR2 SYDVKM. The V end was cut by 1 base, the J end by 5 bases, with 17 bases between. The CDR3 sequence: CASSLFGGFERETQYF. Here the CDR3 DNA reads TGTGCCAGCAGTTTATTTGGGGGTTTTGAGCGGGAGACCCAGTACTTC.

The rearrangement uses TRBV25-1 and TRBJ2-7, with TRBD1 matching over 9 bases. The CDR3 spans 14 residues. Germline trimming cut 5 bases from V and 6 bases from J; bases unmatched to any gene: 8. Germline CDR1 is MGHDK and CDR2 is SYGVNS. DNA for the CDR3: TGTGCCAGCAGTCAGCCGGACAGGGGAGGCGAGCAGTACTTC. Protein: CASSQPDRGGEQYF.

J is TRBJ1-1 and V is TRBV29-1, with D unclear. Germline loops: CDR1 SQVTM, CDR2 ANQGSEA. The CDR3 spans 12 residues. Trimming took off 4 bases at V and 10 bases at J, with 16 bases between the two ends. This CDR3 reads CSVARSDEGAFF. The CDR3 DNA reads TGCAGCGTTGCCCGGAGCGATGAGGGAGCTTTCTTT.

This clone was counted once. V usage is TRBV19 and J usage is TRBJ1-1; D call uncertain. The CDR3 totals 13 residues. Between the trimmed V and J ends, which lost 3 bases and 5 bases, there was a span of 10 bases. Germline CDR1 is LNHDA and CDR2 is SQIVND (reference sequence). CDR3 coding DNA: TGTGCCAGTAGTATGGAGGGTTGGACTGAAGCTTTCTTT. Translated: CASSMEGWTEAFF. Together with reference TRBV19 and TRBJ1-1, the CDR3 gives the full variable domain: DGGITQSPKYLFRKEGQNVTLSCEQNLNHDAMYWYRQDPGQGLRLIYYSQIVNDFQKGDIAEGYSVSREKKESFPLTVTSAQKNPTAFYLCASSMEGWTEAFFGQGTRLTVV.

In nucleotides, the CDR3 is TGTGCCAGCAGCCCACTAGCGGGAGGGCCTACTGAGCAGTTCTTC. Translating gives CASSPLAGGPTEQFF. The rearrangement joins TRBV7-8 to TRBJ2-1; 13 bases are shared with TRBD2. There are 15 residues in the CDR3. CDR1 and CDR2 (germline): SGHVS, FQNEAQ. Losses at the gene ends were 5 bases for V and 9 bases for J; bases not matched to a gene: 7.

The CDR3 DNA sequence: TGTGCCACCAGTGATCTTGCCGGGAGGTCCTACAATGAGCAGTTCTTC. Protein: CATSDLAGRSYNEQFF. This chain uses TRBV24-1 with TRBJ2-1, with 7 bases fitting TRBD2. Trimming cost V 3 bases and J 1 base; bases outside gene matches: 5. Germline values: CDR1 KGHDR, CDR2 SFDVKD. The CDR3 sequence is 16 residues long.

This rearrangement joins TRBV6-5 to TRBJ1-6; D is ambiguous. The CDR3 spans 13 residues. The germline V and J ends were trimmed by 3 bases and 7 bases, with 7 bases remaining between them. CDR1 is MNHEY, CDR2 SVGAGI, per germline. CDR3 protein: CASSYRVNSPLHF. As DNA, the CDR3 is TGTGCCAGCAGTTATCGCGTAAATTCACCCCTCCACTTT.